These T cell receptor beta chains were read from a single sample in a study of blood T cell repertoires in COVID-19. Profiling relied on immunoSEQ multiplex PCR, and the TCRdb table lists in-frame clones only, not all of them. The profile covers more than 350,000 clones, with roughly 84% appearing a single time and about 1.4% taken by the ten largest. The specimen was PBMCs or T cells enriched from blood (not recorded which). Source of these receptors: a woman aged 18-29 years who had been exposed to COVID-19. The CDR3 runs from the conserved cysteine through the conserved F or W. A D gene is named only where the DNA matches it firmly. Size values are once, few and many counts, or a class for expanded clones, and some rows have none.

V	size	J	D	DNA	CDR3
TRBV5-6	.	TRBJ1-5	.	TGTGCCAGCAGCTTGGTGGGGGCGAACGATCAGCCCCAGCATTTT	CASSLVGANDQPQHF
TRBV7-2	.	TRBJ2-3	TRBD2	TGTGCCAGCAGCTTACTAGCGGGAGTGTCAGATACGCAGTATTTT	CASSLLAGVSDTQYF
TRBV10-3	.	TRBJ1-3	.	TGTGCCATCAAAAAGGGAACAGGCTCTGGAAACACCATATATTTT	CAIKKGTGSGNTIYF
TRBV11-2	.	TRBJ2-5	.	TGTGCCAGCAGCTTGTTGTCCATCGGGGGAGAGACCCAGTACTTC	CASSLLSIGGETQYF
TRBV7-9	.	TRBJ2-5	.	TGTGCCTGGACCTCCGACAGGACCTCGTACCAAGAGACCCAGTACTTC	CAWTSDRTSYQETQYF
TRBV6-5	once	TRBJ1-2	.	TGTGCCAGCAGTTACTCGGGCACACATGGCTACACCTTC	CASSYSGTHGYTF
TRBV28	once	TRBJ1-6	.	TGTGCCAGCAGTTCGTTAATCAGGGTTTGGAATTCACCCCTCCACTTT	CASSSLIRVWNSPLHF
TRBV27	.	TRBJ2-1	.	TGTGCCAGCTGGGACGCCGGGCCAGGGGTGAATGAGCAGTTCTTC	CASWDAGPGVNEQFF
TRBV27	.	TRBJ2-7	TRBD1	TGTGCCAGCAGTTCCGGGACAGGGGGGTACGAGCAGTACTTC	CASSSGTGGYEQYF
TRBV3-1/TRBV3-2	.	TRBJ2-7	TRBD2	TGTGCCAGCAGCCAACGGCGGGAGAGTTACGAGCAGTACTTC	CASSQRRESYEQYF
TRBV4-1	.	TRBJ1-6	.	TGCGCCAGCAGCGGAGGTACCGCCCGCAGCTCCTATAATTCACCCCTCCACTTT	CASSGGTARSSYNSPLHF
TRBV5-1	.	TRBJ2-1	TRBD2	TGCGCCAGCAGCCCCCGACTAGCGGACTACAATGAGCAGTTCTTC	CASSPRLADYNEQFF
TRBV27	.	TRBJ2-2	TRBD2	TGTGCCAGCAGTAGCTATGGACCCGGACTAGCGGGAGGGCCAACCGGGGAGCTGTTTTTT	CASSSYGPGLAGGPTGELFF
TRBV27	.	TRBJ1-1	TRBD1	TGTGCCAGCAGCAGCTTAGGGGGCGGGAACACTGAAGCTTTCTTT	CASSSLGGGNTEAFF
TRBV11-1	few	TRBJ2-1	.	TGTGCCAGCAGCTACCGAACGGGGGAGCCGTACAATGAGCAGTTCTTC	CASSYRTGEPYNEQFF
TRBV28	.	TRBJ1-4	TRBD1	TGTGCCAGCAGCTACAGGGGACCCAATGAAAAACTGTTTTTT	CASSYRGPNEKLFF
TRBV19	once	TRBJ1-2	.	TGTGCCAGTAGTATTCCAATAGGGGCTCTTAACTATGGCTACACCTTC	CASSIPIGALNYGYTF
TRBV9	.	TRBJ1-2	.	TGTGCCAGCAGCCCCTCCACAGGGTATGGCTACACCTTC	CASSPSTGYGYTF
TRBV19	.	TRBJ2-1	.	TGTGCCAGCAAGAGGGTTTTCGGAGATGAGCAGTTCTTC	CASKRVFGDEQFF
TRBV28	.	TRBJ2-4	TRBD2	TGTGCCAGCAGTCCGACCGGGACTACTAGAGCCAAAAACATTCAGTACTTC	CASSPTGTTRAKNIQYF
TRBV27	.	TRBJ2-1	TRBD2	TGTGCCAGCAGTTTCGAACCCTTAGCGGGAGGGCCTAGCCTCTTC	CASSFEPLAGGPSLF
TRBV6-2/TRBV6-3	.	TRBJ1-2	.	TGTGCCAGCAGTTACTCGAGAGCCCAGGCGGGCTACACCTTC	CASSYSRAQAGYTF
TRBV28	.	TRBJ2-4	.	TGTGCCAGCCAGGGTTTAGACATTCAGTACTTC	CASQGLDIQYF
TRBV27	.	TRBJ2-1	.	TGTGCCAGCAGTTTTATTAGGGGGAATGAGCAGTTCTTC	CASSFIRGNEQFF
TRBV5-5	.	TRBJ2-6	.	TGTGCCAGCAGCTGGGGGCAGGGCCTCTCCTCTGGGGCCAACGTCCTGACTTTC	CASSWGQGLSSGANVLTF
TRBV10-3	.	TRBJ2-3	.	TGTGCCATCAGTGAGTCGAGGACTGGTACAGATACGCAGTATTTT	CAISESRTGTDTQYF
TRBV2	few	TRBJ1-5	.	TGTGCCAGCAGACAGGGCAATCAGCCCCAGCATTTT	CASRQGNQPQHF
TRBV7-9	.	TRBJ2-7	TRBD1	TGTGCCAGCAGCCGACGGACAGGGGGCGACGAGCAGTACTTC	CASSRRTGGDEQYF
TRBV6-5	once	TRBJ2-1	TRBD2	TGTGCCAGCAGTTACGGTGGCGGGAGATACAATGAGCAGTTCTTC	CASSYGGGRYNEQFF